A single sample is the source of the 14 T cell receptor beta chains below, sequenced in a study of shared clonotypes between healthy human individuals. Clones were sequenced by immunoSEQ multiplex PCR, and TCRdb holds only the in-frame ones, with some missing. The data show roughly 2.4 million clones, with approximately 96% seen just once and roughly 0.13% held by the top ten. Material for sequencing was naive CD4+ T cells sorted from blood. As to subset: CD45RA+ positively selected. These receptors were taken from a young man in good health.

The rearrangement joins TRBV5-1 to TRBJ1-1; 9 bases are shared with TRBD1. This CDR3 comprises 15 residues. CDR1 is SGHRS and CDR2 is YFSETQ in the germline V gene. After removal of 0 bases from V and 7 bases from J, the junction contained 7 bases not matched to a gene. CDR3 in DNA: TGCGCCAGCAGCTTGGTACCGGGACAGGGAGGTGAAGCTTTCTTT. This sequence encodes CASSLVPGQGGEAFF. The entire variable domain, with the rest obtained from reference TRBV5-1 and TRBJ1-1, is as follows: KAGVTQTPRYLIKTRGQQVTLSCSPISGHRSVSWYQQTPGQGLQFLFEYFSETQRNKGNFPGRFSGRQFSNSRSEMNVSTLELGDSALYLCASSLVPGQGGEAFFGQGTRLTVV.

The rearrangement joins TRBV6-1 to TRBJ1-1; D is perhaps TRBD1 (5 bases). This CDR3 has 14 residues. The V end was cut by 7 bases, the J end by 1 base, with 13 bases between. Looked up from germline, CDR1 is MNHNS and CDR2 is SASEGT. The CDR3 loop reads CASNFLQENTEAFF. CDR3 in DNA: TGTGCCAGCAACTTCCTACAGGAGAACACTGAAGCTTTCTTT.

This sequence joins TRBV27 and TRBJ1-2; TRBD1 is a possible D gene (6 bases). The CDR3 is 15 residues long. Germline V gene sequence: CDR1 MNHEY, CDR2 SMNVEV (reference sequence). Trimming removed 5 bases from V and 6 bases from J, with 19 bases in between. The CDR3 sequence is CASSLPQGPDHGYTF. The CDR3 DNA reads TGTGCCAGCAGTCTCCCCCAGGGGCCCGACCATGGCTACACCTTC.

As for this clone: Other DNA sequences in this sample translate to the same CDR3. The CDR3 here is CASSLTGGWETQYF. The DNA for the CDR3 is TGCGCCAGCAGCTTGACAGGGGGCTGGGAGACCCAGTACTTC. This chain links TRBV5-1 with TRBJ2-5, with 9 bases aligning to TRBD1. Germline CDR1 and CDR2: SGHRS and YFSETQ. The CDR3 spans 14 residues. The V gene end was trimmed by 1 base and the J gene end by 5 bases; junction bases not matched to a gene: 3.

Remarks on this clone: Other DNA sequences within the sample encode an identical CDR3. J is TRBJ1-3 and V is TRBV5-1, with D hard to call. Germline CDR1 and CDR2: SGHRS and YFSETQ. The CDR3 is 15 residues long. V gave up 3 bases and J gave up 0 bases, with 10 bases separating them. CDR3 sequence (DNA): TGCGCCAGCAGCTCCGCGGGTAGCTCTGGAAACACCATATATTTT. Translated: CASSSAGSSGNTIYF.

The J gene is TRBJ2-7, the V gene TRBV11-2; no clear D. V was clipped by 4 bases and J by 2 bases, with 6 bases between them. This CDR3 is 12 amino acids long. Germline V gives CDR1 SGHAT, CDR2 FQNNGV. The CDR3 DNA is TGTGCCAGCAGCTCACAGACCTACGAGCAGTACTTC. Translation gives CASSSQTYEQYF.

The chain joins TRBV4-1 to TRBJ2-3, with 7 bases lining up with TRBD2. V lost 4 bases, J lost 9 bases, and 13 bases stayed unmatched. Germline CDR1 reads MGHRA; CDR2 reads YSYEKL. This CDR3 comprises 15 residues. The CDR3 loop is CASSLSGIEGYTQYF. In DNA, the CDR3 is TGCGCCAGCAGCCTAAGCGGGATCGAGGGGTACACGCAGTATTTT.

The rearrangement joins TRBV6-6 to TRBJ2-7; 10 bases align to TRBD2. V lost 5 bases and J lost 5; bases outside the gene matches: 12. Germline CDR1 and CDR2: MNHNY and SVGAGI (reference sequence). The CDR3 is made up of 16 amino acids. The CDR3: CASSPRASGGKNEQYF. CDR3 DNA sequence: TGTGCCAGCAGTCCGAGGGCTAGCGGGGGAAAAAACGAGCAGTACTTC.

This clone was seen a single time. The rearrangement joins TRBV4-3 to TRBJ2-7; TRBD2 matches 12 bases. In germline, CDR1 is LGHNA, CDR2 YSLEER. The CDR3 runs 19 residues. The V gene end was trimmed by 0 bases and the J gene end by 3 bases; junction bases not matched to a gene: 12. DNA of the CDR3: TGCGCCAGCAGCCAAGATCCCCCTTCTAGCGGGAGGGCAAACTACGAGCAGTACTTC. This translates into CASSQDPPSSGRANYEQYF.

As regards this clone: The sample has other DNA sequences that encode this CDR3 too. The rearrangement joins TRBV5-6 to TRBJ2-7; TRBD1 aligns across 10 bases. V lost 4 bases to trimming and J lost 1 base; unmatched junction nucleotides: 5. CDR3 length equals 15 residues. Germline assignment: CDR1 SGHDT and CDR2 YYEEEE. The chain's CDR3 is CASSARDRGSYEQYF. DNA for the CDR3: TGTGCCAGCAGCGCACGGGACAGGGGTTCCTACGAGCAGTACTTC.

This clone is a singleton in its sample. The rearrangement uses TRBV2 and TRBJ2-1, with TRBD2 identical over 7 bases. The CDR3 covers 16 residues. Germline V gene data show CDR1 as SNHLY and CDR2 as FYNNEI. J was trimmed by 6 bases and V by 2 bases; bases with no gene match: 10. The CDR3 spells CASSERWGGASNEQFF. The CDR3 region has the DNA TGTGCCAGCAGTGAACGGTGGGGGGGTGCGAGCAATGAGCAGTTCTTC. The full variable domain, in which reference TRBV2 and TRBJ2-1 provide the parts outside the CDR3, is EPEVTQTPSHQVTQMGQEVILRCVPISNHLYFYWYRQILGQKVEFLVSFYNNEISEKSEIFDDQFSVERPDGSNFTLKIRSTKLEDSAMYFCASSERWGGASNEQFFGPGTRLTVL.

This chain links TRBV28 with TRBJ1-4; no reliable D call. CDR3 length: 16 residues. V gave up 3 bases and J gave up 7 bases, with 18 bases separating them. The germline CDR1 and CDR2 sequences are MDHEN and SYDVKM. The CDR3 sequence is CASSFRSSWHSEKLFF. The CDR3 DNA is TGTGCCAGCAGTTTCAGGTCGTCCTGGCACAGTGAAAAACTGTTTTTT.

The sample holds one count of this clone. V and J are TRBV20-1 and TRBJ2-7; D remains unclear. Germline assignment: CDR1 DFQATT and CDR2 SNEGSKA (reference sequence). Trimming took off 6 bases at V and 5 bases at J, with 11 bases between the two ends. The CDR3 contains 11 residues. The chain's CDR3 is CSATLGDEQYF. CDR3 nucleotides: TGCAGTGCCACCCTAGGTGACGAGCAGTACTTC.

The V call is TRBV27, the J call TRBJ2-7; the D is unclear. Germline CDR1 and CDR2: MNHEY and SMNVEV (reference sequence). Trimming removed 0 bases from V and 1 base from J, with 7 bases in between. CDR3 length equals 14 residues. CDR3 sequence (DNA): TGTGCCAGCAGTTTATCGACCTGGTCCTACGAGCAGTACTTC. As protein: CASSLSTWSYEQYF.